This is a list of T cell receptor beta chains from one sample in a study of T-cell memory formation after mild COVID-19. In TCRdb, the 5' RACE reads were re-called with MiXCR into one record per CDR3 protein. The table shows hundreds of thousands of distinct CDR3 sequences, with around 21% occurring only once. Sequenced sample: PBMCs or a T cell subset sorted from them (not recorded which). The source of these receptors is an adult woman who had mild COVID-19 (a few samples of this study predate the infection). Cell type and time point are not known. Each CDR3 is given with its conserved first and last residue.

V gene,CDR3 length,J gene,CDR3 protein
TRBV7-3,19,TRBJ2-1,CASSLKGGASDSGSYEQFF
TRBV5-1,14,TRBJ2-1,CASSLGRGVGEQFF
TRBV20-1,13,TRBJ2-3,CSARTMGVDTQYF
TRBV5-6,12,-,CASSKNRYEQYF
TRBV28,15,TRBJ1-5,CASTVRRTAGEPQHF
TRBV7-9,15,TRBJ2-4,CASIQGGGPPNIQYF
TRBV7-3,15,TRBJ2-7,CASSPGTGVSDEQYF
TRBV4-2,15,TRBJ2-7,CASSQSGTSSYEQYF
TRBV6-5,13,TRBJ1-1,CASSYGVDTEAFF
TRBV20-1,14,TRBJ1-1,CSARRRAVNTEAFF
TRBV7-2,14,TRBJ2-5,CASSIVAGQETQYF
TRBV12-3/TRBV12-4,15,TRBJ2-1,CASSLAGETYNEQFF
TRBV6-5,13,TRBJ2-5,CASSYGGEQTQYF
TRBV4-2,17,TRBJ1-4,CASSLPGGGVRNEKLFF
TRBV20-1,15,TRBJ1-2,CSARDPNRGNYGYTF
TRBV6-1,16,TRBJ2-3,CASSEGAARAADTQYF
TRBV3-1,15,TRBJ2-7,CASSQDWGSSYEQYF
TRBV6-5,16,TRBJ2-2,CATKGRASGNTGELFF
TRBV15,15,TRBJ2-3,CATSRDQGNADTQYF
TRBV29-1,12,TRBJ1-2,CSAAGGHYGYTF
TRBV20-1,12,TRBJ1-2,CSAAGAGYGYTF
TRBV29-1,13,TRBJ2-1,CSVEVTGGNEQFF
TRBV7-8,14,TRBJ1-5,CASSFMGSNQPQHF
TRBV3-1,14,TRBJ1-1,CASSQGSGDTEAFF
TRBV29-1,13,TRBJ1-1,CSVEYMGNTEAFF
TRBV11-2,16,TRBJ2-2,CASSPGDRANTGELFF